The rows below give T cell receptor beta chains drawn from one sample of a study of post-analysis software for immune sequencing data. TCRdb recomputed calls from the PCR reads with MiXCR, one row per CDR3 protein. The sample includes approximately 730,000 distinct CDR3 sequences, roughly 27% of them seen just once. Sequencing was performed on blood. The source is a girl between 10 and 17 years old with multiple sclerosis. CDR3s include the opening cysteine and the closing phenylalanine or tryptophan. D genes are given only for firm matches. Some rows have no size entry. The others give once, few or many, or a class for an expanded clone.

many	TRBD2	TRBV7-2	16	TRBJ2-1	TGTGCCAGCAGCGGTCGCGGGAGGACCGCCTACAATGAGCAGTTCTTC	CASSGRGRTAYNEQFF
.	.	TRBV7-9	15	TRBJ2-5	TGTGCCAGCAGGTTATCGTGGGCAGGGGACTACGTGCAGTACTTC	CASRLSWAGDYVQYF
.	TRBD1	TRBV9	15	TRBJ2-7	TGTGCCAGCAGCCGAGGGACAGGTTACTCCTACGAGCAGTACTTC	CASSRGTGYSYEQYF
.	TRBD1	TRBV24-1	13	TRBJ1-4	TGTGCCACCACTCAGACAGGGCGTGAAAAACTGTTTTTT	CATTQTGREKLFF
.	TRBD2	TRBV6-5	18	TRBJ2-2	TGTGCCAGCAGTTCCCGGGGTAGCGGGGGCCTGAACACCGGGGAGCTGTTTTTT	CASSSRGSGGLNTGELFF
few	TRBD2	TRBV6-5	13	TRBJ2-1	TGTGCCAGCAGGGTTAGCGGGAGTGGTGAGCAGTTCTTC	CASRVSGSGEQFF
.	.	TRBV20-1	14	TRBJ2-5	TGCAGTGCTAGAGATCGAGGAGGCTGGGAGACCCAGTACTTC	CSARDRGGWETQYF
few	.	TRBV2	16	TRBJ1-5	TGTGCCAGCAGTGAGGATCAGGGTTGGGACAATCCGACCCAGCATTTT	CASSEDQGWDNPTQHF
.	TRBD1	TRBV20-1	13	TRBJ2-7	TGCAGTGCTAGACAGGGGGCGTTATGGGAGCAGTACTTC	CSARQGALWEQYF
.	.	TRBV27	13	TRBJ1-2	TGTGCCAGCATGCGGTCGTCGGACTATGGCTACACCTTC	CASMRSSDYGYTF
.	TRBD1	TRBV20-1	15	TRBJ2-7	TGCAGTGCTAGGGGTAGGGGACAGGGGTCCTACGAGCAGTACTTC	CSARGRGQGSYEQYF
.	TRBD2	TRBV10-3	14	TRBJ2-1	TGTGCCACCATGGGGGGGGTCTCCTACAATGAGCAGTTCTTC	CATMGGVSYNEQFF
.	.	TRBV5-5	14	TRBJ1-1	TGTGCCAGCAGCTACCGAGTAGGGGGCACTGAAGCTTTCTTT	CASSYRVGGTEAFF
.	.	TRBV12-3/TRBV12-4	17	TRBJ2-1	TGTGCCAGCAGTCTGATCGTCCGGGATCCTCTCGTAGAAGAGCAGTTCTTC	CASSLIVRDPLVEEQFF
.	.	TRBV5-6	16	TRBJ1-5	TGTGCCAGCAGCTCCGGACCGGTTGATTACAATCAGCCCCAGCATTTT	CASSSGPVDYNQPQHF
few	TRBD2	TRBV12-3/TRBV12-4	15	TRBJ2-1	TGTGCCAGCACTCTAGCGGGGGGGCTTGAGAATGAGCAGTTCTTC	CASTLAGGLENEQFF
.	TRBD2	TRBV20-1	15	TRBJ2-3	TGCAGTGCTAGAGCGACTAGCGGGATCTCTGATACGCAGTATTTT	CSARATSGISDTQYF
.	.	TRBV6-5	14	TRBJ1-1	TGTGCCAGCAGTTACTCCTACGGGACACGATGGGCTTTCTTT	CASSYSYGTRWAFF
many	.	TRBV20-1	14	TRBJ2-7	TGCAGTGCTAGTGTCCAGGGACGTGCGTACGAGCAGTACTTC	CSASVQGRAYEQYF
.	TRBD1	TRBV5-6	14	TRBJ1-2	TGTGCCAGCAGCTACAAAGACAGGGGGCTGGGCTACACCTTC	CASSYKDRGLGYTF
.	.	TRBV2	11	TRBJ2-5	TGTGCCAGCACGGAGCAAGAGACCCAGTACTTC	CASTEQETQYF
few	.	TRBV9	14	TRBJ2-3	TGTGCCAGCAGCGTAGTAGGGAGTCCAGATACGCAGTATTTT	CASSVVGSPDTQYF
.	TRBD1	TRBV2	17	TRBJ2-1	TGTGCCAGCAGCTTTTACCCGGGGACAGGGGGCAGCGATGAGCAGTTCTTC	CASSFYPGTGGSDEQFF